This T cell receptor (beta chain) was documented in a study of T-cell reconstitution after alpha-beta-depleted transplantation in children listed by TCRdb under 2016. Looking at the study overall: The study quantitatively tracked T-cell immune reconstitution after TCRalphabeta/CD19-depleted allogeneic hematopoietic cell transplantation in children using TCR repertoire profiling.

The method behind the library was PCR. The instrument was an Illumina HiSeq 2500. Molecular barcoding was employed in the preparation of TCR libraries, with unique molecular identifiers being used to normalize TCRbeta repertoire quantification. The raw public data were reprocessed by TCRdb itself: fastp quality trimming at Q25, MiXCR clonotype calling, in-frame beta chains only. Entries that share a CDR3 protein sequence are merged under the most common genes and DNA. Here the sample has roughly 100,000 distinct CDR3 sequences; 7.5% to 9.5% occur a single time. Of the sample, approximately 6.6% falls within the top ten clones. Inclusive of the bounding cysteine and phenylalanine, the CDR3 is 17 residues long. The DNA shown is the 51-base CDR3, in frame from base 1. V was cut back by 0 bases and J by 5 bases, leaving a gap of 16 bases between them. The germline V gene gives CDR1 as MNHEY and CDR2 as SVGEGT.

This clonotype occurred many times. Its cognate antigen has yet to be identified. Per-nucleotide qualities are absent, and no much larger clonotype sits a single base away. The chain uses TRBV6-2 or TRBV6-3 and TRBJ2-2, with a weak D call of TRBD2 (5 bases match). Sequencing used PBMCs from the stem cell graft donor, obtained from the stem cell graft. This receptor was taken from a human donor who donated a stem cell graft to a child with congenital amegakaryocytic thrombocytopenia. The CDR3 loop reads CASSYSITDGETGELFF. The nucleotides read TGTGCCAGCAGTTACTCCATTACGGACGGGGAAACCGGGGAGCTGTTTTTT.